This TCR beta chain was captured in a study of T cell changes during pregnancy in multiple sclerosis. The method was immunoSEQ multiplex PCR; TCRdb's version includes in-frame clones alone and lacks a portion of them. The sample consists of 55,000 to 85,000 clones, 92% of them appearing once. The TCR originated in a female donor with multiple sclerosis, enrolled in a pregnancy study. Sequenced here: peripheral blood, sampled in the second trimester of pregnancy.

The CDR3 coding sequence is TGTGCCAGCAGCCAAGTAGGCAGCGGCAATGAGCAGTTCTTC. Translated, it gives CASSQVGSGNEQFF. V and J are TRBV4-2 and TRBJ2-1; D may be TRBD2 (5 bases). The CDR3 consists of 14 residues. Germline CDR1 LGHNA, CDR2 YNFKEQ. V was pared by 1 base and J by 6 bases, with 10 bases between.